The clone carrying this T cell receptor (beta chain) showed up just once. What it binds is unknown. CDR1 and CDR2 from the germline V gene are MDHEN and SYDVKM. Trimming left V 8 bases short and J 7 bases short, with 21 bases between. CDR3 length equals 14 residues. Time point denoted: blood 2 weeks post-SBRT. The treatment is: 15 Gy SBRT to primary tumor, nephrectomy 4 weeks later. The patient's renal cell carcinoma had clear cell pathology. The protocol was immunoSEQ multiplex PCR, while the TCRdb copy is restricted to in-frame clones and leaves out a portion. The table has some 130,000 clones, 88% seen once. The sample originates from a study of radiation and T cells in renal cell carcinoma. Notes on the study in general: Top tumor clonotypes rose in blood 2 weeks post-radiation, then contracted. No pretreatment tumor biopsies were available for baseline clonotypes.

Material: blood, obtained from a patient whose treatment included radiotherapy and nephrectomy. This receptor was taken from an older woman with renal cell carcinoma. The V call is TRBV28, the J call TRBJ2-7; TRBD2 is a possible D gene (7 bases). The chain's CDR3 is CASSLVGGPREQYF. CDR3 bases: TGTGCCAGCTCTTTAGTGGGGGGGCCGAGGGAGCAGTACTTC.